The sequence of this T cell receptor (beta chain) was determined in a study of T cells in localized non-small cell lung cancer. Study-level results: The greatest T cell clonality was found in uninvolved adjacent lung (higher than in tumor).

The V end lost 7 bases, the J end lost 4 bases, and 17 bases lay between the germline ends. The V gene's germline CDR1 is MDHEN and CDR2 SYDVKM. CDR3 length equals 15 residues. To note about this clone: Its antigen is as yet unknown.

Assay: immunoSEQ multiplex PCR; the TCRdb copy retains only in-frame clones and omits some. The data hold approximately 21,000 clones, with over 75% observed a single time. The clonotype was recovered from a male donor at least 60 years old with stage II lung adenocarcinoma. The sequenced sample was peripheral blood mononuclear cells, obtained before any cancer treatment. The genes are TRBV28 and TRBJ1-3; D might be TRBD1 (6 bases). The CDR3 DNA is TGTGCCAGCATGGAGGGGGGAGGCTCCGGAAACACCATATATTTT. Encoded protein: CASMEGGGSGNTIYF.